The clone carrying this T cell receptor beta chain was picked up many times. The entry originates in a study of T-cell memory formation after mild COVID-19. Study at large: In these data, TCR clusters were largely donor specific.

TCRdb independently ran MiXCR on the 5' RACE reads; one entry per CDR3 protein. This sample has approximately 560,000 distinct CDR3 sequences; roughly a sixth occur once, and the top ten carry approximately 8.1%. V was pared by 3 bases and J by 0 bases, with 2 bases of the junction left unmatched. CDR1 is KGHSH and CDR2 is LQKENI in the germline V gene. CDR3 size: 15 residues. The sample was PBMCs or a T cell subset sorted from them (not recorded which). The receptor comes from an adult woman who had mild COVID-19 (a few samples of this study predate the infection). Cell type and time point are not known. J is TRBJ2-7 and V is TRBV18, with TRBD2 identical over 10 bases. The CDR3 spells CASSPASGSSYEQYF. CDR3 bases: TGTGCCAGCTCACCGGCTAGCGGGAGCTCCTACGAGCAGTACTTC.